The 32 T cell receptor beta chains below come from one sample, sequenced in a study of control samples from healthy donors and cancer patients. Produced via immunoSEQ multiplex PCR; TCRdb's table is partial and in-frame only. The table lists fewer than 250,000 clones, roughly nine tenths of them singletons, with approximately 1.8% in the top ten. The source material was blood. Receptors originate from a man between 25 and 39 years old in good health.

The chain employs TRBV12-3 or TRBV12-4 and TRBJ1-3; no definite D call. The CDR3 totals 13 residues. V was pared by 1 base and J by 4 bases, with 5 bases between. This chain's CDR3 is CASSLGQGNTIYF. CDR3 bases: TGTGCCAGCAGTTTAGGCCAGGGAAACACCATATATTTT.

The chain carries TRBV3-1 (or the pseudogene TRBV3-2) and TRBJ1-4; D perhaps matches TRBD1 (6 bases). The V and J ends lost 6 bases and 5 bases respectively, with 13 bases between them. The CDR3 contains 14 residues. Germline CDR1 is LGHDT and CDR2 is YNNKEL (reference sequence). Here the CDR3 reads CASRNRDKNEKLFF. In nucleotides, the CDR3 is TGTGCCAGCAGGAACCGGGACAAAAATGAAAAACTGTTTTTT.

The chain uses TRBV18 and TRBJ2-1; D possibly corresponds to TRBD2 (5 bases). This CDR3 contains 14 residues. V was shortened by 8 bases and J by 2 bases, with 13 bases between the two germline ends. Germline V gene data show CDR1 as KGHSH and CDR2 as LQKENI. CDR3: CASTEATAYNEQFF. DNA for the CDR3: TGTGCCAGCACGGAGGCAACAGCCTACAATGAGCAGTTCTTC. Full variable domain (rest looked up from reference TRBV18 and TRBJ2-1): NAGVMQNPRHLVRRRGQEARLRCSPMKGHSHVYWYRQLPEEGLKFMVYLQKENIIDESGMPKERFSAEFPKEGPSILRIQQVVRGDSAAYFCASTEATAYNEQFFGPGTRLTVL.

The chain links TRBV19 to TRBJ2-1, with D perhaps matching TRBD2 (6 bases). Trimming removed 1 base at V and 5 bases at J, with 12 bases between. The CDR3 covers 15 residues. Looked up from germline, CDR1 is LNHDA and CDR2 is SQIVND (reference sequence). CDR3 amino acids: CASSIGLAMNNEQFF. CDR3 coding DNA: TGTGCCAGTAGTATAGGCCTAGCGATGAACAATGAGCAGTTCTTC.

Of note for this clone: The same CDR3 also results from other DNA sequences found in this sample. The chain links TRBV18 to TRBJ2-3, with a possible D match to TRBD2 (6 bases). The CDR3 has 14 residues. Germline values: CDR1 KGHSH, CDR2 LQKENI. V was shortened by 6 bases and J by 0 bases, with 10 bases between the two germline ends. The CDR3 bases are TGTGCCAGCTCCTTGGGGAGGAGCACAGATACGCAGTATTTT. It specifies CASSLGRSTDTQYF. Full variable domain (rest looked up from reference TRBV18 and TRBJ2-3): NAGVMQNPRHLVRRRGQEARLRCSPMKGHSHVYWYRQLPEEGLKFMVYLQKENIIDESGMPKERFSAEFPKEGPSILRIQQVVRGDSAAYFCASSLGRSTDTQYFGPGTRLTVL.

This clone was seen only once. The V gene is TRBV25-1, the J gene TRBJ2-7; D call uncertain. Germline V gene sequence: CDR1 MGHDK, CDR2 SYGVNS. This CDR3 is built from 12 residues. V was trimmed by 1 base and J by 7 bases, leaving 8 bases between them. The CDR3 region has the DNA TGTGCCAGCAGTGAATTCGTGGAGGAGCAGTACTTC. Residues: CASSEFVEEQYF.

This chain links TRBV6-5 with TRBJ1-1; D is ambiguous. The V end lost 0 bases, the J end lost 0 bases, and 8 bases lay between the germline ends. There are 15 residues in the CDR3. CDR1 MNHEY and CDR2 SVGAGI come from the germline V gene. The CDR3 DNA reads TGTGCCAGCAGTTACTCCCGGACGGTGAACACTGAAGCTTTCTTT. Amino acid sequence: CASSYSRTVNTEAFF.

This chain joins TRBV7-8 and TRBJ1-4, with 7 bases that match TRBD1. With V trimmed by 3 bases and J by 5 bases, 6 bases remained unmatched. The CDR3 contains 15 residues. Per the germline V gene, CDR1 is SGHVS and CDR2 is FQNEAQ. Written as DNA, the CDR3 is TGTGCCAGCAGCTTCCGACAGGGAGGAAATGAAAAACTGTTTTTT. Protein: CASSFRQGGNEKLFF.

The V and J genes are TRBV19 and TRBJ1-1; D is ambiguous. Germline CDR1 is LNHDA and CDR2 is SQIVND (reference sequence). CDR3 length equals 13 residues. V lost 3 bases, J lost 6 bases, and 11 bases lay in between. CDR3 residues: CASSISPTAEAFF. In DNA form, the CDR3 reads TGTGCCAGTAGTATTTCCCCGACCGCTGAAGCTTTCTTT.

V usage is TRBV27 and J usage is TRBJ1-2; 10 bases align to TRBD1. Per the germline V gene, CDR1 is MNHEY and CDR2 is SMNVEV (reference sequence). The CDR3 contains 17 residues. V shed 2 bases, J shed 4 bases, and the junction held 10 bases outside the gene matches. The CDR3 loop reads CASSLTGQGVYFYGYTF. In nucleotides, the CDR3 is TGTGCCAGCAGTTTAACAGGACAGGGGGTTTACTTCTATGGCTACACCTTC.

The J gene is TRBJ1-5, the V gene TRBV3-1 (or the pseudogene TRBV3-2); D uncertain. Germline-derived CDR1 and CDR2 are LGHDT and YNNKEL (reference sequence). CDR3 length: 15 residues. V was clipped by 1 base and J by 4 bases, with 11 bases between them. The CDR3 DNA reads TGTGCCAGCAGCCAAGGCCTCACATTTAATCAGCCCCAGCATTTT. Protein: CASSQGLTFNQPQHF.

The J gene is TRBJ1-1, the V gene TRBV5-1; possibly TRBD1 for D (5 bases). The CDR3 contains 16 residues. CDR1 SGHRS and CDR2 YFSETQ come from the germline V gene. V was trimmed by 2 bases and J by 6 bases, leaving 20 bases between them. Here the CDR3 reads CASSLALGRGVSEAFF. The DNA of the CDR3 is TGCGCCAGCAGCTTAGCCCTCGGTAGGGGAGTTTCTGAAGCTTTCTTT.

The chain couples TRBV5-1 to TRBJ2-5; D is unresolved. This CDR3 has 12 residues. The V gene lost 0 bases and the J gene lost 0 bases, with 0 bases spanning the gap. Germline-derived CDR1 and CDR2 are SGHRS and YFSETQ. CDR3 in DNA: TGCGCCAGCAGCTTGGACCAAGAGACCCAGTACTTC. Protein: CASSLDQETQYF.

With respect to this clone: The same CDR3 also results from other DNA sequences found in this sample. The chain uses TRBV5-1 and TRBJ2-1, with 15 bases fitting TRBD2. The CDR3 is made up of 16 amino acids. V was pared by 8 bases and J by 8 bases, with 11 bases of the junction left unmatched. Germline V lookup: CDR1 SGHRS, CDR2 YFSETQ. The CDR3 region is CASSHGTSGGRDEQFF. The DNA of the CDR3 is TGCGCCAGTAGCCACGGGACTAGCGGGGGGCGCGATGAGCAGTTCTTC.

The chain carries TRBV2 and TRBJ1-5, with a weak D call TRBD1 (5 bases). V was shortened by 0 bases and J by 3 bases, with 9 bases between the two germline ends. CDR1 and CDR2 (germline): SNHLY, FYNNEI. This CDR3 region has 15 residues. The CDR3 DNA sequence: TGTGCCAGCAGTGAAGCGCTAGGGACCAATCAGCCCCAGCATTTT. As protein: CASSEALGTNQPQHF.

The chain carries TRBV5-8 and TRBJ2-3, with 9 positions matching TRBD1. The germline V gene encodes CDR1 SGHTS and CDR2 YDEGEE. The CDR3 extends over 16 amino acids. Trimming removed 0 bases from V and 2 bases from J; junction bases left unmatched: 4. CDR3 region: CASSLGQGGSTDTQYF. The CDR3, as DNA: TGTGCCAGCAGCTTGGGACAGGGGGGTTCCACAGATACGCAGTATTTT.

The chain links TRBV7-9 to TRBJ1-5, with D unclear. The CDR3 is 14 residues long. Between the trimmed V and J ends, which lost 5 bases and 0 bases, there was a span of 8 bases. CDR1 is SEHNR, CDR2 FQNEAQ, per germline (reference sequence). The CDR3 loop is CASSPQDSNQPQHF. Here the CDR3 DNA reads TGTGCCAGCAGCCCTCAGGATAGCAATCAGCCCCAGCATTTT.

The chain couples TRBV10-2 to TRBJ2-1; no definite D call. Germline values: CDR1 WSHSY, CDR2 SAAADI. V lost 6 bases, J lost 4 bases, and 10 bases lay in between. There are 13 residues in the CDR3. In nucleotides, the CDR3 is TGCGCCAGCAGCTTACAAACGTACAATGAGCAGTTCTTC. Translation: CASSLQTYNEQFF.

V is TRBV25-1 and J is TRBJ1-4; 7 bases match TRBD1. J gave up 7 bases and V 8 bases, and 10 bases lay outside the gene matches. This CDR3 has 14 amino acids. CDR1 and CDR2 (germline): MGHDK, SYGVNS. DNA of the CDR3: TGTGCCAGCGGCGGCGAGGGGGCTGGTGAAAAACTGTTTTTT. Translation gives CASGGEGAGEKLFF.

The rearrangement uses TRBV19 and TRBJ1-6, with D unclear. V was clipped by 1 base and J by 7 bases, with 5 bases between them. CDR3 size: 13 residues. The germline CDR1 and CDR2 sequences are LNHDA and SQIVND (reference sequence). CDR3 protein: CASSIAENSPLHF. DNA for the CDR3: TGTGCCAGTAGTATAGCCGAGAATTCACCCCTCCACTTT. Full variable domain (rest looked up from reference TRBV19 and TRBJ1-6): DGGITQSPKYLFRKEGQNVTLSCEQNLNHDAMYWYRQDPGQGLRLIYYSQIVNDFQKGDIAEGYSVSREKKESFPLTVTSAQKNPTAFYLCASSIAENSPLHFGNGTRLTVT.

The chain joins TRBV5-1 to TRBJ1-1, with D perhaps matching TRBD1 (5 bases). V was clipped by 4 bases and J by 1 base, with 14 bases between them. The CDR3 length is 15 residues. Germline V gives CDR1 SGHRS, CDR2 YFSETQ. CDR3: CASSLSGLSNTEAFF. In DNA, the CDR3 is TGCGCCAGCAGCCTATCAGGGCTTTCGAACACTGAAGCTTTCTTT.

In DNA form, the CDR3 reads TGCGCCAGCAGCCAATCAGAGGGCACTGAAGCTTTCTTT. This codes for CASSQSEGTEAFF. This chain connects TRBV4-1 to TRBJ1-1; D is unclear. V was shortened by 2 bases and J by 4 bases, with 8 bases between the two germline ends. The CDR3 spans 13 residues. Looked up from germline, CDR1 is MGHRA and CDR2 is YSYEKL.

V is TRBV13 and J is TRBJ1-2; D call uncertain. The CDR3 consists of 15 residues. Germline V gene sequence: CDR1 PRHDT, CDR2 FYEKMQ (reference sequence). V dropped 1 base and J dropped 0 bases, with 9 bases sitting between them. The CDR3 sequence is CASSLEGATNYGYTF. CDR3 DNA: TGTGCCAGCAGCTTAGAAGGAGCTACTAACTATGGCTACACCTTC.

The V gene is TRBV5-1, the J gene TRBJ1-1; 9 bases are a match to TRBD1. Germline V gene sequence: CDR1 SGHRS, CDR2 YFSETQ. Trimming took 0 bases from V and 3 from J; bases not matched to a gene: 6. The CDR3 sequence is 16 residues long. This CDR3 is CASSLEGGQGYTEAFF. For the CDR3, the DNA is TGCGCCAGCAGCTTGGAGGGGGGACAGGGTTACACTGAAGCTTTCTTT.

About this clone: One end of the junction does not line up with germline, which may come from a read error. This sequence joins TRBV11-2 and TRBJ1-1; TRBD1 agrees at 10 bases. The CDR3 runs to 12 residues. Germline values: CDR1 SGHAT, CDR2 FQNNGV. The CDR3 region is CASSLDRGHTFF. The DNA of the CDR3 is TGTGCCAGCAGTTTAGACAGGGGGCATACTTTCTTT.

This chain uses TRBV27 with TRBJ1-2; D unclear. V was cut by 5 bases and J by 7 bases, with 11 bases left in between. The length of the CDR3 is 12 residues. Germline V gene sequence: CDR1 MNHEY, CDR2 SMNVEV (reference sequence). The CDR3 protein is CASSRSGGGYTF. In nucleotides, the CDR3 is TGTGCCAGCAGTCGTTCGGGAGGTGGCTACACCTTC.

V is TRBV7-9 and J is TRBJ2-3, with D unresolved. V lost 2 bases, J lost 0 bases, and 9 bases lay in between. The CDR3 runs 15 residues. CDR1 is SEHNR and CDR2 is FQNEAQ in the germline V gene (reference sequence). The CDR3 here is CASSLSWASTDTQYF. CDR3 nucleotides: TGTGCCAGCAGCTTATCGTGGGCTAGCACAGATACGCAGTATTTT. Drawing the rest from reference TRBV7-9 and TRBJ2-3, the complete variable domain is DTGVSQNPRHKITKRGQNVTFRCDPISEHNRLYWYRQTLGQGPEFLTYFQNEAQLEKSRLLSDRFSAERPKGSFSTLEIQRTEQGDSAMYLCASSLSWASTDTQYFGPGTRLTVL.

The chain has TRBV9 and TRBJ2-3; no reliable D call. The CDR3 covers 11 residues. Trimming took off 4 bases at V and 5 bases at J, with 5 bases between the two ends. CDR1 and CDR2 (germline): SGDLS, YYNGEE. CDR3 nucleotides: TGTGCCAGCAGCCCCCGAGATACGCAGTATTTT. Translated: CASSPRDTQYF.

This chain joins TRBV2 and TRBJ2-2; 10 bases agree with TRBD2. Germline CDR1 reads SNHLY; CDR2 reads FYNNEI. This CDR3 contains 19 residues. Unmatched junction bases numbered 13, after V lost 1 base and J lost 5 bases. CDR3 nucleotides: TGTGCCAGCAGTGAAGACTTGGCTAGCGGGGGCCTGAGGACCGGGGAGCTGTTTTTT. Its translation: CASSEDLASGGLRTGELFF.

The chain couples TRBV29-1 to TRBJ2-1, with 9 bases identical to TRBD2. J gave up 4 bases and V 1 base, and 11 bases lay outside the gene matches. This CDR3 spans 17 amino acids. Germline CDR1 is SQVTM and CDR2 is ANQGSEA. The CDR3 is CSVEAPRAGGRYNEQFF. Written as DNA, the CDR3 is TGCAGCGTTGAAGCCCCACGAGCGGGGGGCCGATACAATGAGCAGTTCTTC.

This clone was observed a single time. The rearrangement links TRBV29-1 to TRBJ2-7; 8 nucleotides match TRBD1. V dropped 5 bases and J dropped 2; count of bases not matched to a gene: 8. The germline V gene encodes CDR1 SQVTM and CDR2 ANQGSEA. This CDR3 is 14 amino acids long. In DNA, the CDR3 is TGCAGCGTTTTCCTGAGGGACAGGCCCTACGAGCAGTACTTC. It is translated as CSVFLRDRPYEQYF.

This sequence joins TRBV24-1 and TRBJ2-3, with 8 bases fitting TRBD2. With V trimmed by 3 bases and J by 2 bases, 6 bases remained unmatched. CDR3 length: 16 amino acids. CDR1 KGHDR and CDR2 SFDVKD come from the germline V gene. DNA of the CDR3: TGTGCCACCAGTGATCGGGGGGGGGCTTACACAGATACGCAGTATTTT. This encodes CATSDRGGAYTDTQYF.